Here is one T cell receptor beta chain with its context. Its target is not known. Clones were read by immunoSEQ multiplex PCR, and TCRdb kept only the in-frame ones, dropping some. The table shows 140,000 or so clones, with roughly 92% occurring only once. The data were obtained in a study of T cell responses to AZD1222 COVID-19 vaccine. Study at large: Timing groups of about 4 and about 12 weeks for second doses were pooled.

Notes on the study in general: There were repertoire samples only from the period after the peak T cell response. Distributed over spike, vaccine-associated CD4 TCRs predominated at 160-218 and 743-854. Donors, mostly white British, included more females; clonal diversity was possibly underestimated.

This CDR3 has 13 residues. With 6 bases removed from V and 8 bases from J, the gap between germline ends came to 16 bases. The germline V gene encodes CDR1 MNHEY and CDR2 SVGAGI. The V and J genes are TRBV6-5 and TRBJ2-5; D not resolved. This sample comprised peripheral blood, obtained on day 0 of AZD1222 vaccination. The clonotype was recovered from an adult in good health. The CDR3, as DNA: TGTGCCAGCAGAACATCTAGTGCAAGAACCCAGTACTTC. It is translated as CASRTSSARTQYF.